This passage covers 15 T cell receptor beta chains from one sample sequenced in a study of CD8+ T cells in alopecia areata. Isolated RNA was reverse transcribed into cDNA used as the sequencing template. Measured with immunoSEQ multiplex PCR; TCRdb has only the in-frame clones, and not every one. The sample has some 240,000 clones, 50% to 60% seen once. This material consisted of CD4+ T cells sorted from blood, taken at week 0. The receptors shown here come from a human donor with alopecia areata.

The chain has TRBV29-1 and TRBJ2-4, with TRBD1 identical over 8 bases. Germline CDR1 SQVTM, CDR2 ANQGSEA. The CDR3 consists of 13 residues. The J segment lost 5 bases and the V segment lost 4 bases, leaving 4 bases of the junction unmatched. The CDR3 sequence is CSVVQGAENIQYF. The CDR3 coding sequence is TGCAGCGTTGTTCAGGGGGCGGAAAACATTCAGTACTTC.

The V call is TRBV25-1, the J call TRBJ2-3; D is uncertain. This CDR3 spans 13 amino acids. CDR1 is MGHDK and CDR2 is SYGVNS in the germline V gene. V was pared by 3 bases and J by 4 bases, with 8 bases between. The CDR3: CASSDPPSDTQYF. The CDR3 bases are TGTGCCAGCAGTGACCCCCCGTCAGATACGCAGTATTTT. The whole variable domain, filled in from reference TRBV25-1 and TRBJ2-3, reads EADIYQTPRYLVIGTGKKITLECSQTMGHDKMYWYQQDPGMELHLIHYSYGVNSTEKGDLSSESTVSRIRTEHFPLTLESARPSHTSQYLCASSDPPSDTQYFGPGTRLTVL.

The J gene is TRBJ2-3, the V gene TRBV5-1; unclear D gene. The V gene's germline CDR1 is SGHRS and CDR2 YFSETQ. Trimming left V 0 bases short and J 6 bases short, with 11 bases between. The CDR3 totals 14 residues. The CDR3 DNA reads TGCGCCAGCAGCTTGGCCCCAATAGATGATACGCAGTATTTT. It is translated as CASSLAPIDDTQYF.

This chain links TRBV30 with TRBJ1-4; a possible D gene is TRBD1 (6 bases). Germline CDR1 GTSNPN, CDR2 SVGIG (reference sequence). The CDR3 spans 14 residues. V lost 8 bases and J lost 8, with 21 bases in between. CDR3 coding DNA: TGTGCCCTGAGAAGCCAGGGGAAAGAGGAAAAACTGTTTTTT. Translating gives CALRSQGKEEKLFF.

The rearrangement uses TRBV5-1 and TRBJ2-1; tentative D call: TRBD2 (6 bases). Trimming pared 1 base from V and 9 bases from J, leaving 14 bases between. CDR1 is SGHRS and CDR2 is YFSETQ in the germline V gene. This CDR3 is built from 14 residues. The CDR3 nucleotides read TGCGCCAGCAGCTTGAGGTCGGGGGATGGTGAGCAGTTCTTC. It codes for CASSLRSGDGEQFF.

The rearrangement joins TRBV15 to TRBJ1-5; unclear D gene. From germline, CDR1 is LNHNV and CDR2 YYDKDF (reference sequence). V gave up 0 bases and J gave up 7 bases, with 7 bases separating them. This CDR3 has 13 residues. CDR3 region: CATSRDFEQPQHF. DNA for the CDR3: TGTGCCACCAGCAGAGATTTCGAACAGCCCCAGCATTTT.

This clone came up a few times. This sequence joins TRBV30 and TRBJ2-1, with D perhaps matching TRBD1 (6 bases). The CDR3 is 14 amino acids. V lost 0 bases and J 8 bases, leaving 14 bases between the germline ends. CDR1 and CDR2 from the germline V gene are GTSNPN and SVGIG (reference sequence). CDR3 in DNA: TGTGCCTGGAGTGTAAGGCTCGGACAGTATGAGCAGTTCTTC. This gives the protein CAWSVRLGQYEQFF. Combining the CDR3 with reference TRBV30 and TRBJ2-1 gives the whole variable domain SQTIHQWPATLVQPVGSPLSLECTVEGTSNPNLYWYRQAAGRGLQLLFYSVGIGQISSEVPQNLSASRPQDRQFILSSKKLLLSDSGFYLCAWSVRLGQYEQFFGPGTRLTVL.

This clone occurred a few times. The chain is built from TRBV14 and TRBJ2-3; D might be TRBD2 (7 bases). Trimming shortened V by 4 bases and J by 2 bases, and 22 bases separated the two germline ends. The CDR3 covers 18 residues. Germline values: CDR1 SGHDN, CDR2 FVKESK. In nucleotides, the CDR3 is TGTGCCAGCAGCCCCGGGATGGGGGGGGGCACCTACACAGATACGCAGTATTTT. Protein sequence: CASSPGMGGGTYTDTQYF.

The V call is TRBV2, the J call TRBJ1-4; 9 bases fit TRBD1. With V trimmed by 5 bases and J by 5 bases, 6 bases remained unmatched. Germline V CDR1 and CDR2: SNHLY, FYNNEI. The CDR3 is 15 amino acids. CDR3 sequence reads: CASSLPGTGNEKLFF. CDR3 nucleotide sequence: TGTGCCAGCAGTCTTCCCGGGACAGGGAATGAAAAACTGTTTTTT. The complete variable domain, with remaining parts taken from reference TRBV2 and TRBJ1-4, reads EPEVTQTPSHQVTQMGQEVILRCVPISNHLYFYWYRQILGQKVEFLVSFYNNEISEKSEIFDDQFSVERPDGSNFTLKIRSTKLEDSAMYFCASSLPGTGNEKLFFGSGTQLSVL.

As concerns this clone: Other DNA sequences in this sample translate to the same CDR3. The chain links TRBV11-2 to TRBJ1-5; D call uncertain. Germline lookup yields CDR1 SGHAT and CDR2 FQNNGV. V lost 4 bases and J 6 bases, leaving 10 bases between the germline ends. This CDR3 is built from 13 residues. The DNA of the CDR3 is TGTGCCAGCAGCTCCCAAATCGGTCAGCCCCAGCATTTT. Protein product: CASSSQIGQPQHF.

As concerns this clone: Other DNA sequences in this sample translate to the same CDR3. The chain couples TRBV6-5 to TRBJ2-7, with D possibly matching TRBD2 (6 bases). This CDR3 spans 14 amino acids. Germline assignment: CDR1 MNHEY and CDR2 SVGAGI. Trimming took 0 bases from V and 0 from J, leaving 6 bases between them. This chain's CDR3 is CASSYSGGSYEQYF. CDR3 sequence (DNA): TGTGCCAGCAGTTACTCGGGGGGCTCCTACGAGCAGTACTTC.

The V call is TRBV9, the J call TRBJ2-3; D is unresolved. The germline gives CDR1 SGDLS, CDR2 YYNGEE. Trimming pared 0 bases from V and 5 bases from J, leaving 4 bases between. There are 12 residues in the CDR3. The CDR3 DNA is TGTGCCAGCAGCGTAGCTGGAGATACGCAGTATTTT. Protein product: CASSVAGDTQYF.

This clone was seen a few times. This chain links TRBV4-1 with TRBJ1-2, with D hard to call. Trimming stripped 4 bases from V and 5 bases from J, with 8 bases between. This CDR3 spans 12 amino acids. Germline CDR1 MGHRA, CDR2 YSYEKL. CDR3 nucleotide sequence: TGCGCCAGCAGCCCGCTAGGGTATGGCTACACCTTC. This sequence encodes CASSPLGYGYTF.

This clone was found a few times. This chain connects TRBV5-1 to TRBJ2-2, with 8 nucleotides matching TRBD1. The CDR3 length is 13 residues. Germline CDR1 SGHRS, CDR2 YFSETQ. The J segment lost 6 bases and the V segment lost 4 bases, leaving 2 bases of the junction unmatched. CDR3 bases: TGCGCCAGCAGCGACAGGGGATCCGGGGAGCTGTTTTTT. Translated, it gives CASSDRGSGELFF. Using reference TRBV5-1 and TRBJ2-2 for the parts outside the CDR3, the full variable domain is KAGVTQTPRYLIKTRGQQVTLSCSPISGHRSVSWYQQTPGQGLQFLFEYFSETQRNKGNFPGRFSGRQFSNSRSEMNVSTLELGDSALYLCASSDRGSGELFFGEGSRLTVL.

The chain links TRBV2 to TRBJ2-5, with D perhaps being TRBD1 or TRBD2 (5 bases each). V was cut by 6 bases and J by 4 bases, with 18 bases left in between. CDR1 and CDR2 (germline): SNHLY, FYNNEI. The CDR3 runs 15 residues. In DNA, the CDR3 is TGTGCCAGCAGCGGGGCGGGTAGCGTCTCAGAGACCCAGTACTTC. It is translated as CASSGAGSVSETQYF.